This T cell receptor beta chain derives from a study of brain T cells in children with intractable seizures. Time point here: blood from clinic visit 5 months post-surgery; TSC patient then seizure free. Pre-surgery treatment included at least one anti-epileptic drug. CDR1 is LGHDT and CDR2 is YNNKEL in the germline V gene (reference sequence). The CDR3 has 16 residues. The ends were cut back, 0 bases at V and 4 bases at J, with 12 bases in the middle. Produced via immunoSEQ multiplex PCR; TCRdb's table is partial and in-frame only. This sample has under 400,000 clones, with about 93% found just once.

The specimen comprised peripheral blood, sampled approximately 5 months after surgery. The V gene is TRBV3-1 (or the pseudogene TRBV3-2), the J gene TRBJ2-2, with D possibly called TRBD1 or TRBD2 (5 bases each). This receptor was obtained from a boy less than two years old with tuberous sclerosis and intractable seizures. The CDR3 region has the DNA TGTGCCAGCAGCCAAGATCCGGGGCGAGTCACCGGGGAGCTGTTTTTT. This gives the protein CASSQDPGRVTGELFF.